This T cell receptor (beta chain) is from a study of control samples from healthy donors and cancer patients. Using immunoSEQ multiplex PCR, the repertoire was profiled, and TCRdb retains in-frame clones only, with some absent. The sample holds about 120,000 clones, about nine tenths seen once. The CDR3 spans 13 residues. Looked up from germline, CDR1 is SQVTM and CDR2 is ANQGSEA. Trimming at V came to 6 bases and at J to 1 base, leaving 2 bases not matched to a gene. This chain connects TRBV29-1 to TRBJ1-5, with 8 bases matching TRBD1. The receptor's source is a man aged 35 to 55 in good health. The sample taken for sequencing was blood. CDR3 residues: CSVRTGSNQPQHF. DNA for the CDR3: TGCAGCGTCCGGACAGGGAGCAATCAGCCCCAGCATTTT. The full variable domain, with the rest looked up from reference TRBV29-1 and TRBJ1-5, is SAVISQKPSRDICQRGTSLTIQCQVDSQVTMMFWYRQQPGQSLTLIATANQGSEATYESGFVIDKFPISRPNLTFSTLTVSNMSPEDSSIYLCSVRTGSNQPQHFGDGTRLSIL.